This TCR beta chain was identified in a study of identical twins. Notes on the study in general: Excess low generation probability was seen in twin-shared out-of-frame alpha sequences. Memory repertoires lacked the insertion deficit that abundant cord blood beta clonotypes showed.

As concerns this clonotype: Its specificity is not known.

This CDR3 has 16 residues. Looked up from germline, CDR1 is DFQATT and CDR2 is SNEGSKA (reference sequence). V shed 1 base, J shed 0 bases, and the junction held 3 bases outside the gene matches. A universal primer site was incorporated via template switching, and the cDNA contained unique molecular identifiers. From the 5' RACE reads, TCRdb called clonotypes with MiXCR, one entry per CDR3 protein. The sample holds some 710,000 distinct CDR3 sequences; around 6% are singletons and the top ten take under 2%. The receptor's source is a man younger than 30 in good health. Sequenced input: naive T cells sorted from blood. This chain uses TRBV20-1 with TRBJ2-6, with 7 bases aligning to TRBD1. In DNA form, the CDR3 reads TGCAGTGCTAGAGGTGACAGGGCCTCTGGGGCCAACGTCCTGACTTTC. Translation gives CSARGDRASGANVLTF.